A selection of T cell receptor beta chains follows, all from one sample in a study of T cells expressing NK-cell markers. Each CDR3 protein gets one entry in TCRdb, which reprocessed the 5' RACE reads and gives no DNA. The table for this sample gives about 430,000 distinct CDR3 sequences. Input material: blood T cells: a sorted CD56 or NKG2C T cell subset, CD4+ or CD8+ T cells, or bulk PBMC T cells (not recorded which). The receptor source for this set is a woman aged 50 to 60 in good health. Both conserved end residues are part of each CDR3.

>TRBV5-1|TRBJ2-1|15
CASAAFRDRYNEQFF
>TRBV29-1|TRBJ2-1|14
CSVEEGSAGAGRFF
>TRBV3-1|TRBJ2-1|16
CASSQDPAQTGNEQFF
>TRBV10-3|TRBJ2-5|14
CAISVGGAQETQYF
>TRBV15|TRBJ2-1|16
CATSRVAGGPDDEQFF
>TRBV5-1|TRBJ2-1|18
CASSLVTSGRALYNEQFF
>TRBV7-9|TRBJ2-1|15
CASRGSGRSYNEQFF
>TRBV4-1|TRBJ2-5|18
CASSQGRPSGRARETQYF
>TRBV6-5|TRBJ2-2|15
CASSLTGTGTGELFF
>TRBV5-5|TRBJ2-7|16
CASTSQQAATPYEQYF
>TRBV2|TRBJ1-1|14
CASSYGPGNTEAFF
>TRBV7-8|TRBJ2-1|19
CASSLAAGLALSSYNEQFF
>TRBV10-3|TRBJ2-1|14
CAIRLASGSGEQFF
>TRBV21-1|TRBJ2-5|13
CASSLTLQETQYF
>TRBV4-1|TRBJ2-1|17
CASSQKTGRLSYNEQFF
>TRBV6-1|TRBJ2-1|17
CASSGLAGGISYNEQFF
>TRBV4-2|TRBJ2-2|16
CASSQVGLAGPGELFF
>TRBV20-1|TRBJ2-1|15
CSARDQTAAYNEQFF
>TRBV11-2|TRBJ2-3|17
CASRVPFTRGRSDTQYF
>TRBV29-1|TRBJ2-7|17
CSVEGGVRRQGPHEQYF
>TRBV27|TRBJ2-3|15
CASTPRGSGSDTQYF
>TRBV29-1|TRBJ2-1|14
CSGGGLAGLNEQFF
>TRBV15|TRBJ2-7|14
CATTLAGVSYEQYF
>TRBV19|TRBJ2-1|12
CASKEGWGEQFF
>TRBV5-5|TRBJ1-2|14
CASSPRIDNYGYTF